This entry lists 19 T cell receptor beta chains sequenced from one sample in a study of blood T cell repertoires in COVID-19 (TCRdb year 2020). Receptor amplification or capture employed the immunoSEQ multiplex PCR assay. This immuneACCESS table, as held by TCRdb, lists in-frame sequences with V and J called but not all clones. Of the missing ones, under half trace to an unresolved V gene in checked studies; the others have no known cause. In all, the sample holds around 100,000 clones, and around 80% of those were seen once. Together, the top ten hold nearly 0.85% of the sample. Sample: peripheral blood. The receptor set was obtained from an older woman with acute or convalescent COVID-19.

In this sample, this clone turned up once. Other DNA sequences from this sample encode an identical CDR3 as well. The chain links TRBV2 to TRBJ2-1; 13 nucleotides agree with TRBD2. The CDR3 covers 16 residues. V shed 9 bases and J 0 bases; nucleotides not matched to a gene: 5. Germline CDR1 SNHLY, CDR2 FYNNEI. Here the CDR3 DNA reads TGTGCCAGTAGGACTAGCGGGAGTAGCTCCTACAATGAGCAGTTCTTC. Encoded protein: CASRTSGSSSYNEQFF.

This sequence joins TRBV6-2 or TRBV6-3 and TRBJ2-3; D not certain. This CDR3 is 12 amino acids long. CDR1 is MNHEY, CDR2 SVGEGT, per germline. V was shortened by 2 bases and J by 7 bases, with 7 bases between the two germline ends. CDR3 loop: CASSYSLHTQYF. CDR3 bases: TGTGCCAGCAGTTACAGCCTCCATACGCAGTATTTT.

This clone is labeled medium-sized. The chain employs TRBV7-6 and TRBJ2-1; D perhaps matches TRBD1 (6 bases). From germline, CDR1 is SGHVS and CDR2 FNYEAQ. The CDR3 sequence is 12 residues long. Deletions cut 3 bases from V and 9 bases from J, with 9 bases between. The CDR3 region is CASSFHRAEQFF. CDR3 sequence (DNA): TGTGCCAGCAGCTTTCACAGGGCTGAGCAGTTCTTC.

The V and J genes are TRBV11-1 and TRBJ2-1; 9 nucleotides align to TRBD2. V lost 6 bases to trimming and J lost 4 bases; unmatched junction nucleotides: 7. CDR1 is SGHAT and CDR2 is FQDESV in the germline V gene (reference sequence). CDR3 length equals 15 residues. The CDR3: CASSSGTSRYNEQFF. The CDR3 DNA follows: TGTGCCAGCAGTTCCGGGACTAGCAGATACAATGAGCAGTTCTTC.

The chain joins TRBV4-2 to TRBJ1-1; possible D gene TRBD1, 6 bases. The V end lost 0 bases, the J end lost 7 bases, and 18 bases lay between the germline ends. CDR3 size: 16 residues. Per the germline V gene, CDR1 is LGHNA and CDR2 is YNFKEQ. CDR3 coding DNA: TGTGCCAGCAGCCAAGATCTGGGGCAGGGGAGTTATGAAGCTTTCTTT. This gives the protein CASSQDLGQGSYEAFF.

This sequence joins TRBV9 and TRBJ2-1; a possible D gene is TRBD1 (5 bases). With 2 bases removed from V and 12 bases from J, the gap between germline ends came to 15 bases. CDR3 size: 13 residues. The germline CDR1 and CDR2 sequences are SGDLS and YYNGEE. CDR3 nucleotide sequence: TGTGCCAGCAGCGTCTTTGAGGACATGCCGCAGTTCTTC. As protein: CASSVFEDMPQFF.

The rearrangement links TRBV7-8 to TRBJ2-1; 8 nucleotides match TRBD2. The germline V gene encodes CDR1 SGHVS and CDR2 FQNEAQ. The CDR3 extends over 13 amino acids. V lost 5 bases, J lost 6 bases, and 3 bases stayed unmatched. The chain's CDR3 is CASSTTSANEQFF. The CDR3 coding sequence is TGTGCCAGCAGCACGACTAGCGCCAATGAGCAGTTCTTC.

This clone was detected only a few times. The rearrangement uses TRBV19 and TRBJ1-1, with D possibly TRBD1 on 5 matching bases. The CDR3 is 12 residues long. Per the germline V gene, CDR1 is LNHDA and CDR2 is SQIVND (reference sequence). Deletions cut 3 bases from V and 4 bases from J, with 6 bases between. This CDR3 is CASSMGLTEAFF. CDR3 DNA: TGTGCCAGTAGTATGGGGCTCACTGAAGCTTTCTTT. The full variable domain, in which reference TRBV19 and TRBJ1-1 provide the parts outside the CDR3, is DGGITQSPKYLFRKEGQNVTLSCEQNLNHDAMYWYRQDPGQGLRLIYYSQIVNDFQKGDIAEGYSVSREKKESFPLTVTSAQKNPTAFYLCASSMGLTEAFFGQGTRLTVV.

This chain links TRBV12-3 or TRBV12-4 with TRBJ2-2; a possible D gene is TRBD1 (5 bases). V lost 6 bases to trimming and J lost 7 bases, with 12 bases between them. This CDR3 spans 13 amino acids. The CDR3 DNA follows: TGTGCCAGCAGGTGGGGCCGAGGCGGGGAGCTGTTTTTT. The encoded protein is CASRWGRGGELFF.

The genes are TRBV12-3 or TRBV12-4 and TRBJ1-2, with 7 bases lining up with TRBD1. Losses at the gene ends were 5 bases for V and 5 bases for J; bases not matched to a gene: 5. CDR3 length equals 13 residues. CDR3 residues: CASSPDRAYGYTF. In DNA, the CDR3 is TGTGCCAGCAGTCCAGACAGGGCTTATGGCTACACCTTC.

The gene calls are TRBV6-6 and TRBJ2-2; D remains unclear. V was trimmed by 2 bases and J by 1 base, leaving 8 bases between them. CDR3 length equals 15 residues. The germline gives CDR1 MNHNY, CDR2 SVGAGI (reference sequence). The CDR3 spells CASSYPTGNTGELFF. CDR3 coding DNA: TGTGCCAGCAGTTACCCGACGGGGAACACCGGGGAGCTGTTTTTT.

This chain uses TRBV5-1 with TRBJ1-2; D possibly corresponds to TRBD1 (6 bases). CDR1 is SGHRS and CDR2 is YFSETQ in the germline V gene. CDR3 length equals 13 residues. Trimming took off 4 bases at V and 5 bases at J, with 12 bases between the two ends. CDR3 nucleotide sequence: TGCGCCAGCAGCGACGGGACAACGTATGGCTACACCTTC. Protein sequence: CASSDGTTYGYTF.

This rearrangement joins TRBV3-1 (or the pseudogene TRBV3-2) to TRBJ1-6; maybe TRBD1 (6 bases). Germline V lookup: CDR1 LGHDT, CDR2 YNNKEL (reference sequence). The V and J ends lost 1 base and 5 bases respectively, with 18 bases between them. This CDR3 contains 18 residues. CDR3 coding DNA: TGTGCCAGCAGCCAAGGGGCAAGAACAGGGATCAATAATTCACCCCTCCACTTT. Residues: CASSQGARTGINNSPLHF.

The chain couples TRBV5-6 to TRBJ1-2, with 7 bases aligning to TRBD1. The CDR3 runs to 16 residues. Germline V gives CDR1 SGHDT, CDR2 YYEEEE. Trimming cost V 0 bases and J 3 bases; bases outside gene matches: 8. CDR3 residues: CASSLALLDRDYGYTF. The CDR3 nucleotides are TGTGCCAGCAGCTTGGCCCTCCTCGACAGGGACTATGGCTACACCTTC. The full variable domain, with the rest looked up from reference TRBV5-6 and TRBJ1-2, is DAGVTQSPTHLIKTRGQQVTLRCSPKSGHDTVSWYQQALGQGPQFIFQYYEEEERQRGNFPDRFSGHQFPNYSSELNVNALLLGDSALYLCASSLALLDRDYGYTFGSGTRLTVV.

This clone showed up just once. The CDR3 loop reads CASTVAGEGNEQFF. CDR3 DNA: TGTGCCAGCACCGTAGCGGGAGAGGGCAATGAGCAGTTCTTC. V and J are TRBV25-1 and TRBJ2-1, with TRBD2 matching 9 bases. The CDR3 is 14 amino acids. Trimming cost V 7 bases and J 6 bases; bases outside gene matches: 7. Germline V gene data show CDR1 as MGHDK and CDR2 as SYGVNS.

The chain combines TRBV28 with TRBJ2-1; perhaps TRBD2 as D (7 bases). V was trimmed by 7 bases and J by 5 bases, leaving 15 bases between them. CDR1 and CDR2 (germline): MDHEN, SYDVKM. This CDR3 spans 14 amino acids. The DNA of the CDR3 is TGTGCCAGCAAGGGGGGGCAGTCCCACAATGAGCAGTTCTTC. Residues: CASKGGQSHNEQFF.

This CDR3 reads CAIRSSSSGELFF. The CDR3 nucleotides are TGTGCCATCAGATCGAGCTCGTCCGGGGAGCTGTTTTTT. The chain carries TRBV10-3 and TRBJ2-2, with D hard to call. This CDR3 spans 13 amino acids. The germline CDR1 and CDR2 sequences are ENHRY and SYGVKD. The V and J ends lost 6 bases and 6 bases respectively, with 11 bases between them.

The chain is built from TRBV7-9 and TRBJ2-1; 11 bases line up with TRBD2. This CDR3 is 15 amino acids long. V lost 5 bases, J lost 7 bases, and 7 bases stayed unmatched. Germline V gene lookup returns CDR1 SEHNR and CDR2 FQNEAQ (reference sequence). The CDR3 nucleotides read TGTGCCAGCAGCGCTAGCGGGAGGAGGAGGAATGAGCAGTTCTTC. Translating gives CASSASGRRRNEQFF.

V gene TRBV19 combines with J gene TRBJ1-2; D may be TRBD1 (6 bases). The CDR3 contains 14 residues. V was cut by 3 bases and J by 3 bases, with 11 bases left in between. The germline CDR1 and CDR2 sequences are LNHDA and SQIVND (reference sequence). The CDR3: CASSIQGIDYGYTF. CDR3 sequence (DNA): TGTGCCAGTAGTATCCAGGGGATCGACTATGGCTACACCTTC.